The clone carrying this T cell receptor (beta chain) was seen a handful of times. The sample originates from a study of T cells in Graves' hyperthyroidism and ophthalmopathy. Germline-derived CDR1 and CDR2 are MNHEY and SMNVEV (reference sequence). CDR3 length: 16 amino acids. The junction had 12 bases not matched to a gene; V was cut back by 7 bases and J by 5 bases. Amplification of TCR beta CDR3 regions used RNA as the template. The HTBI set primed first-round TCR CDR3 RT-PCR. TCRdb used MiXCR to reprocess the multiplex PCR reads, holding one entry per CDR3 protein. The data contain approximately 630,000 distinct CDR3 sequences, roughly 16% of them singletons.

The chain recombines TRBV27 with TRBJ2-1; 9 bases align to TRBD2. Input material: blood. This sequence was found in a woman in her twenties or thirties with Graves' hyperthyroidism. CDR3 bases: TGTGCCAGCACCAAAATGGCGGGAGGGCTTCACAATGAGCAGTTCTTC. The encoded protein is CASTKMAGGLHNEQFF.